Detailed here is one T cell receptor (beta chain). J lost 4 bases, V lost 4 bases, and 6 bases had no gene match. CDR3 length: 16 residues. Germline V CDR1 and CDR2: SGHNT, YYREEE (reference sequence). The method was immunoSEQ multiplex PCR; TCRdb's version includes in-frame clones alone and lacks a portion of them. Altogether just over 300,000 clones are present, about 90% being singletons, with the ten largest covering approximately 1.8%. The sample belongs to a study of blood T cell repertoires in COVID-19. The sequence derives from a woman in her 30s with COVID-19, enrolled during active disease. The chain couples TRBV5-4 to TRBJ2-5; 14 bases fit TRBD2. The sequenced sample was peripheral blood. The CDR3 protein is CASSPGLAGVGETQYF. The CDR3 DNA sequence: TGTGCCAGCAGCCCGGGACTAGCGGGGGTGGGAGAGACCCAGTACTTC.